A selection of T cell receptor beta chains follows, all from one sample in a study of T cell responses to AZD1222 COVID-19 vaccine. Repertoires were generated with immunoSEQ multiplex PCR, while TCRdb's copy carries only in-frame clones and drops some. The table records tens of thousands of clones, 65% to 85% of them present only once. The specimen comprised peripheral blood, sampled on day 0 of MenACWY control vaccination. These receptor sequences come from an adult in good health. Each CDR3 is given with its conserved first and last residue. A D gene is named only where the DNA matches it firmly. Clone size is not always given. Where it is, it says once, few, many or a class for expanded clones.

V gene	J gene	D gene	clone size	CDR3 protein	CDR3 DNA
TRBV4-2	TRBJ1-5	NA	medium-sized	CASSQGDGGVMAQHF	TGTGCCAGCAGCCAAGGGGACGGTGGGGTGATGGCCCAGCATTTT
TRBV6-5	TRBJ1-6	TRBD1	NA	CASSYRGQGTSPLHF	TGTGCCAGCAGTTACAGGGGACAGGGAACTTCACCCCTCCACTTT
TRBV2	TRBJ2-5	NA	NA	CASGLVGGETQYF	TGTGCCAGCGGGCTCGTGGGTGGGGAGACCCAGTACTTC
TRBV7-9	TRBJ1-4	TRBD1	NA	CASSRAGTGTEKLFF	TGTGCCAGCAGCCGGGCGGGGACAGGGACTGAAAAACTGTTTTTT
TRBV6-5	TRBJ2-7	NA	NA	CASRPGQANIYEQYF	TGTGCCAGCAGGCCGGGTCAGGCAAATATCTACGAGCAGTACTTC
TRBV3-1/TRBV3-2	TRBJ1-1	NA	NA	CASSQDGGEAFF	TGTGCCAGCAGCCAAGATGGGGGTGAAGCTTTCTTT
TRBV28	TRBJ1-2	NA	NA	CASTPGYGYTF	TGTGCCAGCACCCCTGGGTATGGCTACACCTTC
TRBV28	TRBJ1-6	NA	NA	CASSLEQGSNSPLHF	TGTGCCAGCAGCCTCGAGCAGGGAAGCAATTCACCCCTCCACTTT
TRBV2	TRBJ1-1	NA	NA	CASNQGSLNTEAFF	TGTGCCAGCAACCAGGGATCTCTCAACACTGAAGCTTTCTTT
TRBV19	TRBJ1-1	NA	many	CASSDDRRNTEAFF	TGTGCCAGTAGTGATGACAGGAGGAACACTGAAGCTTTCTTT
TRBV4-1	TRBJ2-7	NA	few	CASSQGVRGQIYEQYF	TGCGCCAGCAGCCAGGGAGTCCGGGGCCAAATCTACGAGCAGTACTTC
TRBV5-1	TRBJ2-7	TRBD2	NA	CASSLGTSGRTSYEQYF	TGCGCCAGCAGCTTGGGGACTAGCGGGAGGACCTCCTACGAGCAGTACTTC
TRBV5-1	TRBJ2-2	NA	NA	CASSLGQDTGELFF	TGCGCCAGCAGCTTGGGGCAAGACACCGGGGAGCTGTTTTTT
TRBV4-1	TRBJ2-5	TRBD2	NA	CASSQDRAGGPQETQYF	TGCGCCAGCAGCCAAGATAGGGCGGGGGGGCCCCAAGAGACCCAGTACTTC
TRBV7-8	TRBJ2-7	NA	NA	CASSLGRLVHEQYF	TGTGCCAGCAGCTTAGGCAGGTTGGTCCACGAGCAGTACTTC
TRBV11-2	TRBJ2-1	TRBD2	NA	CASRLAGGRNEQFF	TGTGCCAGCAGGTTAGCGGGAGGGCGGAATGAGCAGTTCTTC
TRBV5-4	TRBJ1-1	TRBD1	NA	CASSRLDRTNTEAFF	TGTGCCAGCAGCCGCTTGGACAGGACGAACACTGAAGCTTTCTTT
TRBV2	TRBJ1-1	TRBD1	NA	CASKVTGVSEAFF	TGTGCCAGCAAAGTAACAGGGGTTTCTGAAGCTTTCTTT
TRBV12-5	TRBJ1-1	NA	NA	CASEYRVGTEAFF	TGTGCTAGTGAGTACAGGGTGGGCACTGAAGCTTTCTTT
TRBV5-1	TRBJ2-1	NA	NA	CASSYRDGGDEQFF	TGCGCCAGCAGCTACCGGGACGGTGGCGATGAGCAGTTCTTC
TRBV7-9	TRBJ1-1	NA	NA	CASSLWGMGNTEAFF	TGTGCCAGCAGCTTATGGGGTATGGGGAACACTGAAGCTTTCTTT
TRBV24-1	TRBJ2-2	TRBD1	NA	CATSDSGTGNTGELFF	TGTGCCACCAGTGATTCAGGGACAGGGAACACCGGGGAGCTGTTTTTT
TRBV30	TRBJ1-3	NA	few	CAWTRASGNTIYF	TGTGCCTGGACGCGGGCCTCTGGAAACACCATATATTTT
TRBV5-4	TRBJ1-2	NA	NA	CASSYGQVTYTF	TGTGCCAGCAGCTACGGACAAGTGACTTACACCTTC
TRBV28	TRBJ2-7	TRBD1	few	CASSFKGTENEQYF	TGTGCCAGCAGTTTCAAAGGGACAGAAAACGAGCAGTACTTC
TRBV2	TRBJ1-2	NA	NA	CASRADSNYGYTF	TGTGCCAGCAGGGCTGACAGCAACTATGGCTACACCTTC
TRBV9	TRBJ1-1	NA	NA	CASSVALGEGPQTEAFF	TGTGCCAGCAGCGTAGCCCTCGGGGAGGGGCCCCAGACTGAAGCTTTCTTT
TRBV2	TRBJ1-2	TRBD1	NA	CASSEAVQGLGGYTF	TGTGCCAGCAGTGAAGCTGTACAGGGGTTGGGGGGCTACACCTTC
TRBV11-2	TRBJ2-1	NA	once	CASSPRGYDGEQFF	TGTGCCAGCAGCCCGCGGGGCTATGATGGGGAGCAGTTCTTC